A selection of T cell receptor beta chains follows, all from one sample in a study of vaccination and CD4 T cells after COVID-19. Antigens of these TCRs are unknown. TCRdb re-analysed the PCR reads in MiXCR, keeping a single row per CDR3 protein. This repertoire shows 15,000 to 20,000 distinct CDR3 sequences, 70% found once; its top ten account for around 5.1%. Sequenced sample: CD4+ T cells from blood, cultured in vitro. The receptor source for this set is a human donor who had recovered from COVID-19. Both conserved end residues are part of each CDR3. Fields, in order: J gene, V gene, D gene, clone size, CDR3 protein, CDR3 DNA. A D gene is named only where the DNA matches it firmly. A row's size may be missing; if present it is once, few, many or a size class.

TRBJ1-2 TRBV15 TRBD1 few CATSAGGDYGYTF TGTGCCACCAGCGCAGGGGGCGACTATGGCTACACCTTC
TRBJ1-1 TRBV29-1 . . CSGGMNTEAFF TGCAGCGGAGGGATGAACACTGAAGCTTTCTTT
TRBJ2-7 TRBV28 TRBD2 . CASSNPLVSGSSYEQYF TGTGCCAGCAGTAACCCCCTCGTTAGCGGGAGCTCCTACGAGCAGTACTTC
TRBJ2-1 TRBV20-1 . . CSARDLYWGGEQFF TGCAGTGCTAGAGATTTGTATTGGGGCGGTGAGCAGTTCTTC
TRBJ2-2 TRBV11-3 . . CASSLGYTGELFF TGTGCCAGCAGCTTAGGATACACCGGGGAGCTGTTTTTT
TRBJ1-3 TRBV7-7 TRBD1 . CASSTGTGAGNTIYF TGTGCTAGCAGTACAGGGACAGGGGCTGGAAACACCATATATTTT
TRBJ1-6 TRBV7-3 . few CASSLNPPGNSSPLHF TGTGCCAGCAGCTTAAACCCACCAGGAAACTCTTCACCCCTCCACTTT
TRBJ1-2 TRBV7-2 . . CASSRTANYGYTF TGTGCCAGCAGCCGGACCGCTAACTATGGCTACACCTTC
TRBJ2-3 TRBV7-2 TRBD1 . CASSKTGADTQYF TGTGCCAGCAGCAAGACAGGGGCAGATACGCAGTATTTT
TRBJ2-7 TRBV24-1 . . CATSDLDGRGQYF TGTGCCACCAGTGATTTGGATGGACGGGGGCAGTACTTC
TRBJ2-3 TRBV7-9 TRBD2 . CASTLTGTSSLTDTQYF TGTGCCAGCACCCTAACAGGGACTAGCTCCCTCACAGATACGCAGTATTTT
TRBJ2-3 TRBV14 TRBD1 once CASSQQGQISTDTQYF TGTGCCAGCAGCCAACAGGGACAGATTAGCACAGATACGCAGTATTTT
TRBJ1-4 TRBV6-1 . . CASSERSGSNEKLFF TGTGCCAGCAGTGAAAGGAGTGGGAGTAATGAAAAACTGTTTTTT
TRBJ1-5 TRBV6-5 TRBD1 . CASSSRTGGNQPQHF TGTGCCAGCAGTTCCCGGACAGGGGGCAATCAGCCCCAGCATTTT
TRBJ1-2 TRBV19 TRBD1 . CASSTQGTGSRGYTF TGTGCCAGTAGTACCCAGGGGACAGGGAGCAGAGGCTACACCTTT
TRBJ1-1 TRBV18 . . CASSGGLSLDTEAFF TGTGCCAGCTCAGGCGGGCTAAGTCTGGACACTGAAGCTTTCTTT
TRBJ2-4 TRBV15 . once CATSRDPGVRAKNIQYF TGTGCCACCAGCAGAGATCCAGGGGTTAGGGCCAAAAACATTCAGTACTTC
TRBJ1-2 TRBV10-3 . few CAISPANYGYTF TGTGCCATCAGTCCAGCAAACTATGGCTACACCTTC
TRBJ1-5 TRBV5-6 TRBD1 . CASSALDRGNQPQHF TGTGCCAGCAGCGCTTTAGACAGGGGCAATCAGCCCCAGCATTTT
TRBJ2-7 TRBV7-2 . . CASSLATGPYEQYF TGTGCCAGCAGCTTGGCTACAGGACCCTACGAGCAGTACTTC
TRBJ1-1 TRBV7-9 . . CASSLFRAMHTEAFF TGTGCCAGCAGCTTATTCCGCGCAATGCACACTGAAGCTTTCTTT
TRBJ1-5 TRBV7-3 . . CASSWGSGQPQHF TGTGCCAGCAGCTGGGGTTCGGGGCAGCCCCAGCATTTT
TRBJ2-7 TRBV27 TRBD2 . CASSLFGTSGGYEQYF TGTGCCAGCAGTTTATTCGGGACTAGCGGGGGGTACGAGCAGTACTTC
TRBJ2-1 TRBV6-2/TRBV6-3 . . CASSGNNEQFF TGTGCCAGCAGTGGTAACAATGAGCAGTTCTTC
TRBJ2-1 TRBV19 . . CASMVRSEQFF TGTGCCAGTATGGTGAGAAGCGAGCAGTTCTTC
TRBJ1-4 TRBV7-9 . . CASSTFRGNEKLFF TGTGCCAGCAGTACTTTCCGGGGGAATGAAAAACTGTTTTTT
TRBJ1-2 TRBV23-1 TRBD1 . CASSLQGQGRGYGYTF TGCGCCAGCAGTCTCCAAGGACAGGGGAGGGGATATGGCTACACCTTC
TRBJ1-5 TRBV27 TRBD1 . CASSSPGTGISNQPQHF TGTGCCAGCAGTTCTCCCGGGACAGGGATTAGCAATCAGCCCCAGCATTTT
TRBJ2-1 TRBV7-2 . . CASSLVGGPYNEQFF TGTGCCAGCAGCTTAGTGGGCGGCCCCTACAATGAGCAGTTCTTC
TRBJ1-2 TRBV20-1 . . CSAREGGGPPSYTF TGCAGTGCTAGGGAGGGGGGCGGTCCCCCCAGCTACACCTTC
TRBJ1-1 TRBV7-6 . . CASSLGVVNTEAFF TGTGCCAGCAGCTTAGGGGTAGTGAACACTGAAGCTTTCTTT
TRBJ2-1 TRBV7-2 TRBD2 . CASSLTSGGYNEQFF TGTGCCAGCAGCTTAACTAGCGGTGGATACAATGAGCAGTTCTTC
TRBJ1-3 TRBV28 . large CASSLMGLSGNTIYF TGTGCCAGCAGTTTAATGGGACTCTCTGGAAACACCATATATTTT
TRBJ2-7 TRBV6-1 . . CASRNAGSSYEQYF TGTGCCAGTAGAAACGCGGGGAGCTCCTACGAGCAGTACTTC
TRBJ2-1 TRBV27 . . CASSHQRDLNEQFF TGTGCCAGCAGTCACCAACGGGACCTCAATGAGCAGTTCTTC
TRBJ1-5 TRBV28 . . CASSFGGGLTKNQPQHF TGTGCCAGCAGTTTTGGGGGGGGACTTACGAAGAATCAGCCCCAGCATTTT
TRBJ2-7 TRBV19 . once CASSPRTGTGGYEQYF TGTGCCAGTAGTCCCAGGACCGGGACTGGGGGGTACGAGCAGTACTTC
TRBJ2-5 TRBV11-2 TRBD2 . CASSRGLAVQETQYF TGTGCGAGCAGTAGGGGACTAGCGGTACAAGAGACCCAGTACTTC
TRBJ1-5 TRBV20-1 TRBD1 . CSAGTIRQGTGQPQHF TGCAGTGCTGGCACGATTAGACAGGGGACAGGTCAGCCCCAGCATTTT
TRBJ2-3 TRBV7-8 . . CASSSDLGGAKTDTQYF TGTGCCAGCAGCTCAGATCTTGGGGGGGCGAAGACAGATACGCAGTATTTT